The 16 T cell receptor beta chains reported below all come from one sample, sequenced in a study of neurological immune-mediated disorders. TCRdb reprocessed the 5' RACE reads via MiXCR and lists one record per CDR3 protein. The sample consists of 28,000 or so distinct CDR3 sequences, roughly 21% of them appearing once. Sequencing used PBMCs. Source of these receptors: a woman aged 55-70 years in good health.

The sample holds many counts of this clonotype. The rearrangement links TRBV5-1 to TRBJ2-6; perhaps TRBD2 as D (5 bases). The V end was cut by 9 bases, the J end by 4 bases, with 23 bases between. This CDR3 has 17 residues. Looked up from germline, CDR1 is SGHRS and CDR2 is YFSETQ. CDR3: CATRSGLTTGGANVLTF. The CDR3 DNA is TGCGCCACTCGGTCCGGACTCACTACGGGCGGGGCCAACGTCCTGACTTTC.

By sample fraction, this clonotype is medium-sized (0.01 to 0.1%). The genes are TRBV6-6 and TRBJ2-5; perhaps TRBD2 as D (7 bases). V lost 10 bases to trimming and J lost 2 bases, with 20 bases between them. The CDR3 covers 15 residues. The germline V gene encodes CDR1 MNHNY and CDR2 SVGAGI (reference sequence). DNA for the CDR3: TGTGCCACCTCACCCCGGGGGGCGGGACAAGAGACCCAGTACTTC. It is translated as CATSPRGAGQETQYF.

This clonotype was detected ten times or more. This rearrangement joins TRBV25-1 to TRBJ2-3, with D perhaps matching TRBD1 (6 bases). The CDR3 runs 14 residues. V was trimmed by 1 base and J by 10 bases, leaving 15 bases between them. CDR1 is MGHDK, CDR2 SYGVNS, per germline. The CDR3 is CASSESGGGRPQYF. CDR3 nucleotides: TGTGCCAGCAGTGAATCTGGGGGCGGCAGACCGCAGTATTTT.

The table lists this clonotype with many counts. This chain joins TRBV28 and TRBJ2-7, with 8 bases aligning to TRBD1. The CDR3 covers 14 residues. Germline V lookup: CDR1 MDHEN, CDR2 SYDVKM. Trimming removed 7 bases from V and 1 base from J; junction bases left unmatched: 6. The CDR3 bases are TGTGCCAGCACAACCGGGACAGGTTCCTACGAGCAGTACTTC. Protein product: CASTTGTGSYEQYF.

This clonotype came up many times. The chain carries TRBV9 and TRBJ2-5; D possibly corresponds to TRBD1 (5 bases). Germline values: CDR1 SGDLS, CDR2 YYNGEE. Trimming left V 0 bases short and J 5 bases short, with 14 bases between. The CDR3 covers 15 residues. The CDR3 DNA reads TGTGCCAGCAGCGTAGACGGGCAGGGCTGGGAGACCCAGTACTTC. Its translation is CASSVDGQGWETQYF.

The CDR3 region is CSANYRDRGYEQYF. In DNA form, the CDR3 reads TGCAGTGCTAATTACCGGGACAGGGGGTACGAGCAGTACTTC. V and J are TRBV20-1 and TRBJ2-7; 11 bases agree with TRBD1. CDR3 size: 14 residues. J was trimmed by 4 bases and V by 4 bases; bases with no gene match: 6. Germline V gene data show CDR1 as DFQATT and CDR2 as SNEGSKA (reference sequence).

In the case of this clonotype: A read error may produce the germline difference seen at one junction end. The chain carries TRBV18 and TRBJ2-5; D might be TRBD1 (5 bases). CDR1 and CDR2 (germline): KGHSH, LQKENI. The CDR3 length is 15 residues. The CDR3 DNA reads as TGTGCCAGTTCACGATTCTCAGGGTCGGAGGAGACCCAGTACTTC. This sequence encodes CASSRFSGSEETQYF.

This clonotype showed up many times. The genes are TRBV11-2 and TRBJ2-2, with D possibly TRBD1 on 5 matching bases. Germline V lookup: CDR1 SGHAT, CDR2 FQNNGV. The CDR3 loop spans 15 amino acids. Trimming removed 1 base from V and 3 bases from J, with 9 bases in between. In DNA, the CDR3 is TGTGCCAGCAGCTTAGGTCAGGGCTACACCGGGGAGCTGTTTTTT. Encoded protein: CASSLGQGYTGELFF.

J is TRBJ1-2 and V is TRBV28; D is possibly TRBD1 (5 bases). This CDR3 is 14 amino acids long. Germline V lookup: CDR1 MDHEN, CDR2 SYDVKM. The ends were cut back, 3 bases at V and 3 bases at J, with 11 bases in the middle. DNA for the CDR3: TGTGCCAGCAGTTTCCCCTCGGGACACTATGGCTACACCTTC. As protein: CASSFPSGHYGYTF.

This clonotype was observed many times. V gene TRBV28 combines with J gene TRBJ2-6; D is ambiguous. Germline CDR1 and CDR2: MDHEN and SYDVKM. V was shortened by 5 bases and J by 4 bases, with 12 bases between the two germline ends. The length of the CDR3 is 15 residues. The CDR3 is CASSIPGSGANVLTF. The CDR3 coding sequence is TGTGCCAGCAGTATCCCGGGCTCAGGGGCCAACGTCCTGACTTTC.

The table lists this clonotype with many counts. The junction differs from germline at one of its ends, possibly a read error. The chain uses TRBV28 and TRBJ1-2; TRBD1 is a possible D gene (6 bases). Germline V gives CDR1 MDHEN, CDR2 SYDVKM. This CDR3 contains 13 residues. This CDR3 is CATSQGPRVGYTF. CDR3 sequence (DNA): TGTGCCACCAGTCAGGGGCCGAGAGTGGGCTACACCTTC.

By sample fraction, this clonotype is medium-sized. In DNA, the CDR3 is TGCGCCAGCAGCGCGGGGGGCTTCGGCGAGACCCAGTACTTC. It is translated as CASSAGGFGETQYF. The chain joins TRBV5-1 to TRBJ2-5, with TRBD2 matching over 8 bases. Trimming took 4 bases from V and 5 from J; bases not matched to a gene: 7. Germline assignment: CDR1 SGHRS and CDR2 YFSETQ. The CDR3 is 14 amino acids.

Many counts were recorded for this clonotype. V gene TRBV28 combines with J gene TRBJ2-1; 10 bases line up with TRBD2. The CDR3 loop spans 18 amino acids. The germline V gene encodes CDR1 MDHEN and CDR2 SYDVKM. After removal of 5 bases from V and 7 bases from J, the junction contained 17 bases not matched to a gene. The CDR3 region is CASSAAGTSVARSNEQFF. The DNA for the CDR3 is TGTGCCAGCAGTGCGGCTGGGACTAGCGTAGCCCGCTCGAATGAGCAGTTCTTC.

This clonotype was seen ten or more times. This CDR3 is CSVEGLASEGTQYF. The CDR3 DNA reads as TGCAGCGTTGAGGGACTAGCTTCTGAGGGAACCCAGTACTTC. The chain carries TRBV29-1 and TRBJ2-5, with 9 bases lining up with TRBD2. The junction had 10 bases not matched to a gene; V was cut back by 3 bases and J by 8 bases. The CDR3 sequence is 14 residues long. Looked up from germline, CDR1 is SQVTM and CDR2 is ANQGSEA.

This clonotype was detected ten times or more. The rearrangement joins TRBV5-1 to TRBJ2-7; 9 bases agree with TRBD2. Germline V gene lookup returns CDR1 SGHRS and CDR2 YFSETQ. CDR3 length: 13 amino acids. V lost 5 bases and J lost 6; bases outside the gene matches: 6. CDR3 bases: TGCGCCAGCAGGTTAGCGGGAGTGGGCGAGCAGTACTTC. It yields the protein CASRLAGVGEQYF.

The chain combines TRBV7-9 with TRBJ2-7, with 8 bases fitting TRBD2. The V gene end was trimmed by 7 bases and the J gene end by 0 bases; junction bases not matched to a gene: 11. The CDR3 totals 16 residues. The germline V gene has CDR1 SEHNR and CDR2 FQNEAQ (reference sequence). The CDR3 here is CASTYGRGPHSYEQYF. CDR3 nucleotide sequence: TGTGCCAGCACCTACGGGAGGGGCCCTCACTCCTACGAGCAGTACTTC. Combining the CDR3 with reference TRBV7-9 and TRBJ2-7 gives the whole variable domain DTGVSQNPRHKITKRGQNVTFRCDPISEHNRLYWYRQTLGQGPEFLTYFQNEAQLEKSRLLSDRFSAERPKGSFSTLEIQRTEQGDSAMYLCASTYGRGPHSYEQYFGPGTRLTVT.